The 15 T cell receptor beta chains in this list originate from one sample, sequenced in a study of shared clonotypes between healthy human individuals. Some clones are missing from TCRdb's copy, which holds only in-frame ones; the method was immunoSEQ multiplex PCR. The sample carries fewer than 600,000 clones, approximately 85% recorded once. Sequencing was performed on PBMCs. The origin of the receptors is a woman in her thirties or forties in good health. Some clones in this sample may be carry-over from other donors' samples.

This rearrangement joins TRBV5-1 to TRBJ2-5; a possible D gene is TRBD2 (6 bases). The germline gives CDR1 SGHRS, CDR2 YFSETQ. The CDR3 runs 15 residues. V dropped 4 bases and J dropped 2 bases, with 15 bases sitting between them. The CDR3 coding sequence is TGCGCCAGCAGCGTGGCCGGGACTCAACAAGAGACCCAGTACTTC. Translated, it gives CASSVAGTQQETQYF.

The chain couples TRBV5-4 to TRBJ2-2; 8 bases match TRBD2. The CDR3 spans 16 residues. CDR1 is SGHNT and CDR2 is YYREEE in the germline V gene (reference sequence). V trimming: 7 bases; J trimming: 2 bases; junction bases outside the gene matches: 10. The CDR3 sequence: CASHLTSGANTGELFF. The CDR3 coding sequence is TGTGCCAGCCACCTCACTAGCGGAGCAAACACCGGGGAGCTGTTTTTT.

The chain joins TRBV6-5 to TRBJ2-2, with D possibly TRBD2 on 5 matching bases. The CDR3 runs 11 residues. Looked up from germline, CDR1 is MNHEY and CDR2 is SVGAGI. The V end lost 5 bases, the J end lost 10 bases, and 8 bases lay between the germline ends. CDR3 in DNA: TGTGCCAGCAGTGGAGGCCCGGAGCTGTTTTTT. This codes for CASSGGPELFF.

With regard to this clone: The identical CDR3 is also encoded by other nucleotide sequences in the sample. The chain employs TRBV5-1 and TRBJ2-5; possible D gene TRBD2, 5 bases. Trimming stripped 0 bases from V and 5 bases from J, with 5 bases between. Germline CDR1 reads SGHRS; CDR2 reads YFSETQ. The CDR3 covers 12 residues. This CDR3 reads CASSLGEETQYF. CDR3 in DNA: TGCGCCAGCAGCTTGGGGGAGGAGACCCAGTACTTC. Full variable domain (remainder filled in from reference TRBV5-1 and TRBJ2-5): KAGVTQTPRYLIKTRGQQVTLSCSPISGHRSVSWYQQTPGQGLQFLFEYFSETQRNKGNFPGRFSGRQFSNSRSEMNVSTLELGDSALYLCASSLGEETQYFGPGTRLLVL.

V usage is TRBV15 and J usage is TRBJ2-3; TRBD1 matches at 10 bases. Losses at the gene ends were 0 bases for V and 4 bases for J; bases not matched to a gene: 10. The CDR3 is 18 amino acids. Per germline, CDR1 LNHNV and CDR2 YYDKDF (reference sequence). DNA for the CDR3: TGTGCCACCAGCAGAGAGCACCCGGGACAGGGGTGGGCAGATACGCAGTATTTT. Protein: CATSREHPGQGWADTQYF.

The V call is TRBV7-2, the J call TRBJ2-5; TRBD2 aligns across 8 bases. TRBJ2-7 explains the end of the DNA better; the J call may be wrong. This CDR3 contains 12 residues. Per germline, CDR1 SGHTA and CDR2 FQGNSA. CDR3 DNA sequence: TGTGCCAGCAGTATCGGGAGGGACGAGCAGTACTTC. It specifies CASSIGRDEQYF.

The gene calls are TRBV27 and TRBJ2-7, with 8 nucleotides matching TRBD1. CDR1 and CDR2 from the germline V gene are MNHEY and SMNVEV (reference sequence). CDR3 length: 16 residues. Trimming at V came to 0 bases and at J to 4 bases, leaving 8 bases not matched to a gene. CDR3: CASSLSAGTGLYEQYF. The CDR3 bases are TGTGCCAGCAGTTTATCGGCCGGGACAGGTCTATACGAGCAGTACTTC.

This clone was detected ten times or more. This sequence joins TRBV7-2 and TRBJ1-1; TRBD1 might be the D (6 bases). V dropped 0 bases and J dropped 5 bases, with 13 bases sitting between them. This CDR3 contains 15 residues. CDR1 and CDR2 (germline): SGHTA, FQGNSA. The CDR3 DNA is TGTGCCAGCAGCTTAGCTTCCAGGGGTTGGACTGAAGCTTTCTTT. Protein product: CASSLASRGWTEAFF.

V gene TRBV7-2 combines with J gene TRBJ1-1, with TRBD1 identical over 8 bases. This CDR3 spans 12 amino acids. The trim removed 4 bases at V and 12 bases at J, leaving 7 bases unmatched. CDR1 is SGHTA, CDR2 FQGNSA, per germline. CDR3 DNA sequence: TGTGCCAGCAGCTCCCGGACAGGGCCTACTTTCTTT. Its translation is CASSSRTGPTFF.

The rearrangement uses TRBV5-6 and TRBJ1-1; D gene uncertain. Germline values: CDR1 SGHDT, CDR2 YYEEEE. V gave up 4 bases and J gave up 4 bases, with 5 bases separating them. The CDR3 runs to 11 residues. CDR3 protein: CASSASTEAFF. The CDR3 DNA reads TGTGCCAGCAGCGCAAGCACTGAAGCTTTCTTT.

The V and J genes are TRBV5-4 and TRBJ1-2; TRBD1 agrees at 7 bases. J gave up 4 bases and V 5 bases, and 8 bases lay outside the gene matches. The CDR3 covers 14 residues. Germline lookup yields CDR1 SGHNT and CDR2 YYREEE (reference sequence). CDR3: CASRHKGAFYGYTF. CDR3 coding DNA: TGTGCCAGCAGACATAAGGGGGCCTTCTATGGCTACACCTTC.

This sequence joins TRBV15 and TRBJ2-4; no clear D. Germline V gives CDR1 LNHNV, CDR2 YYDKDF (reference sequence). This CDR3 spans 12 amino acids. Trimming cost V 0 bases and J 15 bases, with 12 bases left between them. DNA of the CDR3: TGTGCCACCAGCAGAGATCTCGGGTTTCGGTACTTC. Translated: CATSRDLGFRYF.

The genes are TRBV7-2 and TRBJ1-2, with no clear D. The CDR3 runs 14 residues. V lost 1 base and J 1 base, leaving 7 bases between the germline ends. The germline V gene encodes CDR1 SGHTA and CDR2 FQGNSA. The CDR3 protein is CASSLVRRNYGYTF. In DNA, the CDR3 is TGTGCCAGCAGCTTAGTCCGACGTAACTATGGCTACACCTTC.

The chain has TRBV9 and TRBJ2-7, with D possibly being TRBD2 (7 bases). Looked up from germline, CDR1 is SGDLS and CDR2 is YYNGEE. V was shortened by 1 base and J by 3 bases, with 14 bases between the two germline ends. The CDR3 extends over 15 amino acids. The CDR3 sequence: CASSVRGGGIYEQYF. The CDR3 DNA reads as TGTGCCAGCAGCGTAAGGGGAGGGGGAATCTACGAGCAGTACTTC.

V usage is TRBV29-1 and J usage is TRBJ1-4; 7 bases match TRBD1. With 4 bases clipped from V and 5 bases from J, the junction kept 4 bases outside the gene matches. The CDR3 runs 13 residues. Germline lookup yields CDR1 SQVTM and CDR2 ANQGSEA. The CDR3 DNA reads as TGCAGCGTTGGGACAGGCCCAAATGAAAAACTGTTTTTT. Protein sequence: CSVGTGPNEKLFF.